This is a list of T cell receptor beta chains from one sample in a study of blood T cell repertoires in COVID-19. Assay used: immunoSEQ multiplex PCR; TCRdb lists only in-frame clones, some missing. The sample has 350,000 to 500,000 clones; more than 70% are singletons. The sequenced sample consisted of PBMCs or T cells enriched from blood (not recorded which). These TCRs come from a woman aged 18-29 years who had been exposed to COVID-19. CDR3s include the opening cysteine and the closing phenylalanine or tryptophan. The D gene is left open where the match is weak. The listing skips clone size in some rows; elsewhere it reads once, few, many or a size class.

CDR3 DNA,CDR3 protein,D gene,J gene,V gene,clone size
TGTGCCAGCAGCTTAGGGGGGGTTGCAGAGACCCAGTACTTC,CASSLGGVAETQYF,-,TRBJ2-5,TRBV7-2,-
TGTGCCAGCAGCTTAGATGTCGGAGGAACGAACACTGAAGCTTTCTTT,CASSLDVGGTNTEAFF,-,TRBJ1-1,TRBV11-2,-
TGTGCCAGCATTAACGCAGGGGGCGCAAGTGCTGAAGCTTTCTTT,CASINAGGASAEAFF,TRBD1,TRBJ1-1,TRBV28,-
TGTGCCAGCAGCTTGGGTGTGGCAGGGGAGGGGGAGCTGTTTTTT,CASSLGVAGEGELFF,-,TRBJ2-2,TRBV5-4,-
TGTGCCAGCAGCCAAGCCGGGACTAGCGTCACCGGGGAGCTGTTTTTT,CASSQAGTSVTGELFF,TRBD2,TRBJ2-2,TRBV3-1/TRBV3-2,-
TGTGCCAGCAGCCCTAGCGGGGGGGCCGGTCTTGGATCAGATACGCAGTATTTT,CASSPSGGAGLGSDTQYF,TRBD2,TRBJ2-3,TRBV7-6,few
TGTGCCAGCAGTTATAGTTTTGCTCCCTCAGAGCAGTACTTC,CASSYSFAPSEQYF,-,TRBJ2-7,TRBV6-2/TRBV6-3,-
TGCGCCAGCAGCACAGGAACAGGCGTTCTTGGCTACACCTTC,CASSTGTGVLGYTF,-,TRBJ1-2,TRBV5-1,-
TGTGCCAGCAGCCAAGGTGGAGTGGAGACCCAGTACTTC,CASSQGGVETQYF,-,TRBJ2-5,TRBV9,-
TGTGCCAGCAGGACGGGTGGCCCGAACACTGAAGCTTTCTTT,CASRTGGPNTEAFF,-,TRBJ1-1,TRBV27,few
TGCGCCAGCAGTCAAATGGGACAGATAAATGAAAAACTGTTTTTT,CASSQMGQINEKLFF,TRBD1,TRBJ1-4,TRBV23-1,-
TGTGCCACTTCCCCAGGGTCCAATGAGCAGTTCTTC,CATSPGSNEQFF,-,TRBJ2-1,TRBV10-3,-
TGTGCCAGTAGTATCTCAGGTCTAGCGCTCCTCGGGAATGAGCAGTTCTTC,CASSISGLALLGNEQFF,-,TRBJ2-1,TRBV19,once
TGTGCCAGCAGCCGGGACACCCCTAACTATGGCTACACCTTC,CASSRDTPNYGYTF,-,TRBJ1-2,TRBV7-9,-
TGTGCCAGCAGTTCCATTAGCGGAGGGAATGAGCAGTTCTTC,CASSSISGGNEQFF,-,TRBJ2-1,TRBV27,-
TGTGCCAGCAGGCCCTCGACAGGGTATACCTATGGCTACACCTTC,CASRPSTGYTYGYTF,TRBD1,TRBJ1-2,TRBV28,few
TGTGCCAGCAGCCAAGTTACCGGGGGGGGCAGGGAGACCCAGTACTTC,CASSQVTGGGRETQYF,TRBD2,TRBJ2-5,TRBV4-2,-
TGCAGCGTTTCCTCAGGGGATGGCTACACCTTC,CSVSSGDGYTF,-,TRBJ1-2,TRBV29-1,-
TGTGCCAGCTCCCTCGGCGGGAGCTCCTACGAGCAGTACTTC,CASSLGGSSYEQYF,TRBD2,TRBJ2-7,TRBV6-5,-
TGTGCCAGCAGGTCCACGGTCGACGAGCAGTACTTC,CASRSTVDEQYF,-,TRBJ2-7,TRBV6-5,-
TGTGCCAGCTCACAGGGATCCGGGACTAGCGTCTACAATGAGCAGTTCTTC,CASSQGSGTSVYNEQFF,TRBD2,TRBJ2-1,TRBV18,few
TGTGCCAGCACAGGGTATTATGGCTACACCTTC,CASTGYYGYTF,-,TRBJ1-2,TRBV2,-
TGTGCCAGCAGCTTAGATCTAAGGGGAATTGGCTACACCTTC,CASSLDLRGIGYTF,-,TRBJ1-2,TRBV11-2,-
TGTGCCAGCAGTGAACTAGGCGAGCAGTACTTC,CASSELGEQYF,-,TRBJ2-7,TRBV25-1,-
TGCAGCGTTGAAGTTACTAGCTTTCCCTACGAGCAGTACTTC,CSVEVTSFPYEQYF,-,TRBJ2-7,TRBV29-1,once
TGTGCCAGCAGCCTCCACAAACAGGGGAGCACCGGGGAGCTGTTTTTT,CASSLHKQGSTGELFF,TRBD1,TRBJ2-2,TRBV28,-
TGTGCCAGCAGAACCGGGGGGATGAACACTGAAGCTTTCTTT,CASRTGGMNTEAFF,-,TRBJ1-1,TRBV7-8,few
TGTGCCAGCAGTCCACCGGGACAGGGGAACTATGGCTACACCTTC,CASSPPGQGNYGYTF,TRBD1,TRBJ1-2,TRBV6-5,few